Shown below are 16 T cell receptor beta chains from a single sample sequenced in a study of Ad26.COV2.S vaccination and SARS-CoV-2 variants. The treatment is: 19 received Ad26.COV2.S at low or high dose, single or two shots; several received placebo; per-sample allocation not given. Specimens were obtained on day 63 following the first vaccine or placebo injection. Clones were sequenced by immunoSEQ multiplex PCR, and TCRdb holds only the in-frame ones, with some missing. The sample carries hundreds of thousands of clones, 80% to 90% recorded once. The sample in question was peripheral blood, obtained in a trial of Ad26.COV2.S vaccine versus placebo. These receptors all come from a person aged 18-65 years who received the Ad26.COV2.S COVID-19 vaccine or a placebo.

The chain is built from TRBV7-9 and TRBJ1-1; 9 bases are shared with TRBD1. The ends lost 5 bases at V and 0 bases at J; junction bases unmatched: 10. From germline, CDR1 is SEHNR and CDR2 FQNEAQ (reference sequence). The CDR3 has 17 residues. The CDR3 sequence: CASSPTGGVVMNTEAFF. The CDR3 coding sequence is TGTGCCAGCAGCCCGACAGGGGGAGTCGTCATGAACACTGAAGCTTTCTTT. The variable domain in full, completed from reference TRBV7-9 and TRBJ1-1, reads DTGVSQNPRHKITKRGQNVTFRCDPISEHNRLYWYRQTLGQGPEFLTYFQNEAQLEKSRLLSDRFSAERPKGSFSTLEIQRTEQGDSAMYLCASSPTGGVVMNTEAFFGQGTRLTVV.

The rearrangement uses TRBV6-5 and TRBJ1-4, with a weak D call TRBD1 (5 bases). The germline V gene has CDR1 MNHEY and CDR2 SVGAGI. V dropped 0 bases and J dropped 14 bases, with 16 bases sitting between them. The CDR3 is 14 residues long. CDR3 DNA: TGTGCCAGCAGTTACTCGAAGTCCGGGGGGGACCTGTTTTTT. Its translation is CASSYSKSGGDLFF.

The V call is TRBV4-2, the J call TRBJ2-5; 9 bases match TRBD2. V was clipped by 2 bases and J by 3 bases; unmatched bases: 10. Germline CDR1 LGHNA, CDR2 YNFKEQ. The CDR3 consists of 17 residues. CDR3 DNA sequence: TGTGCCAGCAGCCAAAGCTCTTCTGGCGGGGGGGAAGAGACCCAGTACTTC. Translation gives CASSQSSSGGGEETQYF.

The V gene is TRBV10-3, the J gene TRBJ1-5, with TRBD1 matching 9 bases. Germline CDR1 ENHRY, CDR2 SYGVKD. J was trimmed by 8 bases and V by 2 bases; bases with no gene match: 4. The CDR3 has 14 residues. CDR3 bases: TGTGCCATCAGTGAGGGGACAGGGCGTGAGCCCCAGCATTTT. As protein: CAISEGTGREPQHF.

This chain connects TRBV11-1 to TRBJ1-1; the D gene is possibly TRBD1 (6 bases). V dropped 5 bases and J dropped 0 bases, with 13 bases sitting between them. The germline V gene has CDR1 SGHAT and CDR2 FQDESV (reference sequence). The CDR3 has 15 residues. CDR3: CASSLTQGLNTEAFF. CDR3 sequence (DNA): TGTGCCAGCAGCCTGACACAGGGACTGAACACTGAAGCTTTCTTT.

The V and J genes are TRBV19 and TRBJ1-5; D not certain. The germline CDR1 and CDR2 sequences are LNHDA and SQIVND (reference sequence). V was shortened by 0 bases and J by 5 bases, with 11 bases between the two germline ends. The length of the CDR3 is 15 residues. Here the CDR3 DNA reads TGTGCCAGTAGTATAGACAAGGTTCTCGATCAGCCCCAGCATTTT. Encoded protein: CASSIDKVLDQPQHF. The whole variable domain, filled in from reference TRBV19 and TRBJ1-5, reads DGGITQSPKYLFRKEGQNVTLSCEQNLNHDAMYWYRQDPGQGLRLIYYSQIVNDFQKGDIAEGYSVSREKKESFPLTVTSAQKNPTAFYLCASSIDKVLDQPQHFGDGTRLSIL.

The chain's CDR3 is CASSFSGGETQYF. Here the CDR3 DNA reads TGTGCCAGCAGCTTCTCAGGCGGGGAGACCCAGTACTTC. The chain is built from TRBV7-3 and TRBJ2-5; possible D gene TRBD2, 5 bases. The CDR3 consists of 13 residues. Trimming left V 3 bases short and J 5 bases short, with 10 bases between. CDR1 SGHTA and CDR2 FQGTGA come from the germline V gene.

The chain has TRBV18 and TRBJ2-5; 7 bases map to TRBD2. The V and J ends lost 6 bases and 4 bases, in that order; junction bases with no gene match: 11. The germline V gene encodes CDR1 KGHSH and CDR2 LQKENI. The CDR3 covers 15 residues. The CDR3 bases are TGTGCCAGCTCCGGAGGACTAGTTCCTTTAGAGACCCAGTACTTC. Residues: CASSGGLVPLETQYF. The full variable domain, its missing parts supplied by reference TRBV18 and TRBJ2-5, is NAGVMQNPRHLVRRRGQEARLRCSPMKGHSHVYWYRQLPEEGLKFMVYLQKENIIDESGMPKERFSAEFPKEGPSILRIQQVVRGDSAAYFCASSGGLVPLETQYFGPGTRLLVL.

This clone was counted a few times. The rearrangement links TRBV11-2 to TRBJ1-3; D not certain. V gave up 6 bases and J gave up 0 bases, with 6 bases separating them. This CDR3 has 13 amino acids. CDR1 is SGHAT and CDR2 is FQNNGV in the germline V gene. The CDR3: CASRAVSGNTIYF. CDR3 sequence (DNA): TGTGCCAGCAGGGCGGTCTCTGGAAACACCATATATTTT.

The V gene is TRBV3-1 (or the pseudogene TRBV3-2), the J gene TRBJ2-3; 10 bases align to TRBD2. V lost 5 bases and J lost 1; bases outside the gene matches: 3. This CDR3 has 15 residues. Germline V CDR1 and CDR2: LGHDT, YNNKEL (reference sequence). CDR3 bases: TGTGCCAGCAGCTTCGGGACTAGCGGCACAGATACGCAGTATTTT. Protein: CASSFGTSGTDTQYF.

The chain links TRBV5-1 to TRBJ2-3, with 10 bases aligning to TRBD2. This CDR3 has 14 amino acids. Per the germline V gene, CDR1 is SGHRS and CDR2 is YFSETQ. With V trimmed by 7 bases and J by 3 bases, 5 bases remained unmatched. The CDR3 coding sequence is TGCGCCAGCCAACCGGGACTAGCGACAGATACGCAGTATTTT. It translates to CASQPGLATDTQYF.

The CDR3 spells CATRFNHLNTEAFF. CDR3 coding DNA: TGTGCCACCCGTTTCAATCATTTGAACACTGAAGCTTTCTTT. The chain links TRBV15 to TRBJ1-1; D is undetermined. Trimming pared 8 bases from V and 0 bases from J, leaving 13 bases between. Germline CDR1 and CDR2: LNHNV and YYDKDF (reference sequence). This CDR3 has 14 residues.

V and J are TRBV5-4 and TRBJ1-4, with D perhaps TRBD1 (5 bases). Germline-derived CDR1 and CDR2 are SGHNT and YYREEE (reference sequence). This CDR3 spans 17 amino acids. V was pared by 0 bases and J by 5 bases, with 17 bases between. CDR3 DNA sequence: TGTGCCAGCAGCTTGGATCCGACAACAGGCGTCAATGAAAAACTGTTTTTT. Protein product: CASSLDPTTGVNEKLFF. The whole variable domain, filled in from reference TRBV5-4 and TRBJ1-4, reads ETGVTQSPTHLIKTRGQQVTLRCSSQSGHNTVSWYQQALGQGPQFIFQYYREEENGRGNFPPRFSGLQFPNYSSELNVNALELDDSALYLCASSLDPTTGVNEKLFFGSGTQLSVL.

J is TRBJ1-2 and V is TRBV6-6; 11 positions match TRBD1. With 5 bases clipped from V and 7 bases from J, the junction kept 12 bases outside the gene matches. CDR1 and CDR2 (germline): MNHNY, SVGAGI (reference sequence). The CDR3 consists of 16 residues. The CDR3 DNA reads TGTGCCAGCAGTCGATTCGGGACAGGGGGTAAGGCTGGCTACACCTTC. Residues: CASSRFGTGGKAGYTF.

This sequence joins TRBV27 and TRBJ1-3; D gene unclear. This CDR3 is 12 amino acids long. Per the germline V gene, CDR1 is MNHEY and CDR2 is SMNVEV (reference sequence). V gave up 6 bases and J gave up 0 bases, with 3 bases separating them. The CDR3 sequence is CASRGSGNTIYF. The CDR3 DNA follows: TGTGCCAGCAGGGGCTCTGGAAACACCATATATTTT.

This clone was seen once. The chain recombines TRBV5-1 with TRBJ1-1; D perhaps matches TRBD1 (5 bases). The CDR3 is made up of 14 amino acids. Germline V gene sequence: CDR1 SGHRS, CDR2 YFSETQ. V was trimmed by 1 base and J by 0 bases, leaving 7 bases between them. CDR3 DNA: TGCGCCAGCAGCTTGTGGGGGATGAACACTGAAGCTTTCTTT. Its protein is CASSLWGMNTEAFF.